The rows below give T cell receptor beta chains drawn from one sample of a study of molecular identifiers for immune sequencing clone quantification. TCRdb independently ran MiXCR on the PCR reads; one entry per CDR3 protein. The sample has hundreds of thousands of distinct CDR3 sequences; roughly 23% are singletons. The sample comprised naive CD8+ T cells from blood, with Jurkat cell RNA spiked in. The origin of the receptors is a human donor in good health. Some libraries in this study had Jurkat cell RNA spiked in. The conserved cysteine and the conserved F or W are not part of the CDR3 here.

>TRBV12-3/TRBV12-4
ASSFSISTEAF
>TRBV25-1
ASSELGRYQPQH
>TRBV24-1
ATSDGAINTGEPF
>TRBV13
ASSLGGAADTQY
>TRBV7-3
ASSIQGVGSYEQY
>TRBV4-1
ASSQRSTPGEQY
>TRBV19
ASSISGGRTYNEQF
>TRBV27
ASSLGVPSYNEQF
>TRBV6-2/TRBV6-3
ASSRTGYNSPLH
>TRBV4-1
ASSHNGGYEQY
>TRBV7-9
ASSFRELAGELF
>TRBV9
ASSLVDGDYEQH
>TRBV7-9
ASSLVQNEAF
>TRBV7-9
ASSLVGPPMNTEAF
>TRBV7-3
ASSFLAGYGNEQF
>TRBV24-1
ATGWGNDSGELF
>TRBV5-8
ASSPGSSGPANTGELF
>TRBV30
AWSPGGSGADTQY
>TRBV19
ASNTGNYGYT
>TRBV23-1
ASVFWDSHSNQPQH
>TRBV6-6
ASSYSWGGEDTQY
>TRBV5-1
ASSLGDSTDTQY
>TRBV3-1
ASSQDWGGRETQY
>TRBV5-6
ASSFENYGYT
>TRBV19
ASSIARDRGFQPQH
>TRBV5-6
ASSLELAGPDTDTQY
>TRBV27
ASSLRTRTYEQY
>TRBV5-5
ASSPRPRAGVEADTQY
>TRBV7-8
ASSPERRVKGF
>TRBV27
ASSTFTGTSSQTQY
>TRBV12-3/TRBV12-4
ASRPFDRGHTGELF
>TRBV4-1
ASSQDHRVLYEQY
>TRBV4-1
ASSPEESAGVEQY
>TRBV7-9
ASTSGPFYEQY
>TRBV9
ASSVVGTVADTQY
>TRBV19
ASQTSSYNEQF
>TRBV4-2
ASSQDSGRADEQF
>TRBV12-3/TRBV12-4
ASSLFGSLSGANVLT
>TRBV7-9
ASSPGAGKNTGELF
>TRBV6-5
ASSYGGLGTDTQY
>TRBV20-1
SARDLGVGRGNQPQH
>TRBV4-3
ASSREQGLSTEAF
>TRBV5-1
ASSLGTDEMNTEAF
>TRBV6-2/TRBV6-3
ASSPARLAGAYEQY
>TRBV7-2
ASSFYEAGTDTQY